The present T cell receptor beta chain was sequenced within a study of T cells in Graves' hyperthyroidism and ophthalmopathy. Patients having uncontrolled infection, another autoimmune disease, pregnancy or lactation were not included. In making diagnoses, clinical symptoms, serum thyroxine and TRAb, thyroid ultrasound and orbital computed tomography were all used. Extraction of PBMCs used 9 to 10 ml of fresh peripheral blood. Authors of the study amplified TCR beta CDR3 regions from RNA transcripts. The TCR CDR3 first-round RT-PCR relied on the HTBI primer set. TCRdb recomputed calls from the multiplex PCR reads with MiXCR, one row per CDR3 protein. This table has about 640,000 distinct CDR3 sequences, roughly 20% appearing once. Study conclusions and caveats: Ophthalmopathy stood apart from stable hyperthyroidism in a 13 V-J model.

Notes on this clonotype: Its antigen is still unknown.

The CDR3 has 15 amino acids. Germline CDR1 MDHEN, CDR2 SYDVKM. V was clipped by 6 bases and J by 1 base, with 14 bases between them. The TCR originated in a man aged 25 to 40 with Graves' ophthalmopathy. The V and J genes are TRBV28 and TRBJ2-3; D gene ambiguous. The sequenced sample was blood. The CDR3 protein is CASSPPWVGTDTQYF. For the CDR3, the DNA is TGTGCCAGCAGCCCCCCATGGGTAGGCACAGATACGCAGTATTTT.